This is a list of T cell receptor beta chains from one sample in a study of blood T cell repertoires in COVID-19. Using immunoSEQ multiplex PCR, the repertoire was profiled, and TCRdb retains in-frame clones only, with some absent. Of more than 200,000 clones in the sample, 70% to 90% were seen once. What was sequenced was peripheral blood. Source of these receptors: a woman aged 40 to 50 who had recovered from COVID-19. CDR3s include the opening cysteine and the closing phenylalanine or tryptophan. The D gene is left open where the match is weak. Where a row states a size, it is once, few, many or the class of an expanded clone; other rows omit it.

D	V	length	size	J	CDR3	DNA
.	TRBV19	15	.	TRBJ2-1	CASRGLSGVYNEQFF	TGTGCCAGTAGGGGCCTGTCGGGAGTTTACAATGAGCAGTTCTTC
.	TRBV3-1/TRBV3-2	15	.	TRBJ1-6	CASSRLGGEESPLHF	TGTGCCAGCAGCCGACTCGGGGGAGAAGAATCACCCCTCCACTTT
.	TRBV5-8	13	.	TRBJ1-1	CASGDRMNTEAFF	TGTGCCAGCGGTGACAGGATGAACACTGAAGCTTTCTTT
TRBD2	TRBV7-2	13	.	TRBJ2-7	CASKASGTGEQYF	TGTGCCAGCAAGGCTAGCGGGACTGGCGAGCAGTACTTC
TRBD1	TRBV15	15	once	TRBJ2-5	CATSRDGRGRWDQYF	TGTGCCACCAGCAGAGATGGTAGGGGGCGGTGGGACCAGTACTTC
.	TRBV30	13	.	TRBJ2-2	CAWRRGSSGELFF	TGTGCCTGGAGACGCGGATCGTCCGGGGAGCTGTTTTTT
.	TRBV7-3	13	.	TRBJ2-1	CASSLSYYNEQFF	TGTGCCAGCAGCTTAAGTTACTACAATGAGCAGTTCTTC
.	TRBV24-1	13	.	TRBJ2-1	CATSVSSYNEQFF	TGTGCCACCAGTGTTAGCTCCTACAATGAGCAGTTCTTC
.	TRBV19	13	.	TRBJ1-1	CATRRVRDTEAFF	TGTGCCACCCGGAGGGTCAGGGACACTGAAGCTTTCTTT
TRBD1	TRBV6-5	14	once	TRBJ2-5	CASRMTGGGETQYF	TGTGCCAGCAGGATGACAGGGGGTGGGGAGACCCAGTACTTC